Described below is a single T cell receptor (beta chain) sequence and its context. The source of the sample is a study of blood T cell repertoires in COVID-19. Whole-study context: PBMCs, B-cell-depleted T cells, or T cells were the source of the cDNA or gDNA that made up the material.

Under the authors' procedure: Estimation of nucleated cell counts relied on the amplification of reference gene primers. Assay: immunoSEQ multiplex PCR; the TCRdb copy retains only in-frame clones and omits some. The DNA was the basis for D and trimming; V, J and clone size are from that table. Of over 350,000 clones in the sample, roughly 88% were seen once. Per the germline V gene, CDR1 is MGHRA and CDR2 is YSYEKL. The CDR3 spans 15 residues. V lost 4 bases and J 1 base, leaving 13 bases between the germline ends. This receptor was identified in a woman aged 30 to 39 with active or convalescent COVID-19. Specimen: peripheral blood. J is TRBJ1-1 and V is TRBV4-1, with unresolved D. CDR3 nucleotides: TGCGCCAGCAGCCTCTACCCTACAGAGAACACTGAAGCTTTCTTT. This sequence encodes CASSLYPTENTEAFF.